The 3 T cell receptor beta chains given below trace back to one sample, sequenced in a study of shared clonotypes between healthy human individuals (dated by TCRdb to 2018 to 2020). Preparation of the library involved the immunoSEQ multiplex PCR assay. TCRdb provides this immuneACCESS table in a form limited to in-frame rearrangements. Some clones are lacking; in checked studies, under half of them reflect an unresolved V gene, and why the rest are absent is not known. The sample records 2 million to 2.5 million clones, approximately 93% of which are singletons. Under 0.45% of the sample is in the top ten clones. Sample: naive CD4+ T cells from PBMCs. The cell subset or site label for this specimen denotes: CD45RA+ positively selected. The receptors come from a man aged 18 to 29 in good health. Some clones in this sample may be carry-over from other donors' samples.

The chain has TRBV5-5 and TRBJ1-1, with TRBD1 identical over 8 bases. Germline CDR1 is SGHKS and CDR2 is YYEKEE (reference sequence). With V trimmed by 3 bases and J by 5 bases, 9 bases remained unmatched. The CDR3 is 15 residues long. The CDR3 loop reads CASSWTTGEGTEAFF. CDR3 in DNA: TGTGCCAGCAGCTGGACGACAGGGGAGGGGACTGAAGCTTTCTTT.

V and J are TRBV28 and TRBJ2-5; 9 bases line up with TRBD2. In germline, CDR1 is MDHEN, CDR2 SYDVKM. V dropped 5 bases and J dropped 3; count of bases not matched to a gene: 10. The CDR3 loop spans 16 amino acids. The CDR3 loop reads CASSTPVAGGKETQYF. The CDR3 nucleotides read TGTGCCAGCAGTACCCCCGTCGCGGGAGGGAAAGAGACCCAGTACTTC.

The chain couples TRBV5-1 to TRBJ2-7, with a weak D call TRBD2 (6 bases). Germline V gene lookup returns CDR1 SGHRS and CDR2 YFSETQ. V was cut by 0 bases and J by 0 bases, with 13 bases left in between. The CDR3 is made up of 16 amino acids. CDR3 amino acids: CASSLAFGGISYEQYF. The CDR3, as DNA: TGCGCCAGCAGCTTGGCCTTTGGGGGGATCTCCTACGAGCAGTACTTC.